This TCR beta chain was recovered during a study of cytomegalovirus exposure and HLA in healthy donors. About this clone: Its antigen is not known.

Study-wide results and limits: Listed as cytomegalovirus-associated were over 150 TCR beta chains. Serostatus for CMV was the only available immune exposure information. A later analysis linked a missense DCLRE1C variant to TCR beta V- and J-gene trimming.

CDR1 is MDHEN, CDR2 SYDVKM, per germline. The CDR3 sequence is 12 residues long. The germline V and J ends were trimmed by 6 bases and 8 bases, with 13 bases remaining between them. PCR amplification relied on 60 Vbeta primers (plus 13 Jbeta primers). Data came from immunoSEQ multiplex PCR; TCRdb stores just in-frame clones and leaves some out. In the table there are 95,000 to 150,000 clones, just over 65% of which are singletons. V gene TRBV28 combines with J gene TRBJ1-2, with TRBD1 as a possible D gene (5 bases). The origin of this receptor is a man younger than 35 in good health and CMV-seronegative. Material: PBMCs. In DNA form, the CDR3 reads TGTGCCAGCAGGGGGCCATCGAGCGGCTACACCTTC. Its protein is CASRGPSSGYTF.